The TCR beta chain described here comes from a study of cytomegalovirus exposure and HLA in healthy donors. Study-wide findings and caveats: Earlier analysis yielded a pattern in which most TCR beta V segments were productive about 90% or about 30% of the time.

This CDR3 has 15 amino acids. V lost 0 bases, J lost 2 bases, and 12 bases lay in between. Per germline, CDR1 SGDLS and CDR2 YYNGEE. There are a few counts of this clone. Its antigen is still unknown. With 60 Vbeta and 13 Jbeta primers, the PCR was carried out. Per the original methods: Later analysis identified roughly 82 million unique TCR beta chains, about 10 million shared. The protocol was immunoSEQ multiplex PCR, while the TCRdb copy is restricted to in-frame clones and leaves out a portion. The DNA was the basis for D and trimming; V, J and clone size are from that table. The repertoire holds roughly 200,000 clones, with roughly a tenth as singletons.

The sample taken for sequencing was PBMCs. V is TRBV9 and J is TRBJ2-7; tentative D call: TRBD2 (6 bases). The sequence derives from a young woman in good health and CMV-seropositive. The CDR3 sequence is CASSVGPGDAYEQYF. The DNA for the CDR3 is TGTGCCAGCAGCGTAGGGCCGGGAGATGCCTACGAGCAGTACTTC.